Listed below are T cell receptor beta chains from one sample, sequenced in a study of blood T cell repertoires in COVID-19. The data were produced by immunoSEQ multiplex PCR, yet TCRdb's version contains in-frame clones alone and is incomplete. The table lists 150,000 to 200,000 clones, over 80% of them singletons. Sequenced: peripheral blood. The receptors shown here come from a woman aged 25 to 39 with acute or convalescent COVID-19. CDR3s include the opening cysteine and the closing phenylalanine or tryptophan. A D gene is named only where the DNA matches it firmly. The listing skips clone size in some rows; elsewhere it reads once, few, many or a size class.

>TRBV27|TRBD1|TRBJ2-2|NA
CASKDRAAGELFF
TGTGCCAGCAAGGACAGGGCGGCCGGGGAGCTGTTTTTT
>TRBV5-4|TRBD1|TRBJ1-4|once
CATKKGQAVNEKLFF
TGTGCCACCAAAAAAGGACAGGCAGTGAATGAAAAACTGTTTTTT
>TRBV6-2/TRBV6-3|TRBD1|TRBJ1-2|NA
CASSYTGQDFYGYTF
TGTGCCAGCAGTTACACTGGACAGGACTTCTATGGCTACACCTTC
>TRBV7-9|TRBD2|TRBJ2-1|NA
CASRGLDHNEQFF
TGTGCCAGCAGGGGACTAGACCACAATGAGCAGTTCTTC
>TRBV6-6|NA|TRBJ1-4|once
CASMVAATNEKLFF
TGTGCCAGCATGGTAGCTGCAACTAATGAAAAACTGTTTTTT
>TRBV19|NA|TRBJ1-5|NA
CASSISGSRNQPQHF
TGTGCCAGTAGTATTAGCGGGTCAAGGAATCAGCCCCAGCATTTT
>TRBV30|NA|TRBJ1-6|once
CAWRADSYNSPLHF
TGTGCCTGGAGAGCCGACTCCTATAATTCACCCCTCCACTTT
>TRBV25-1|NA|TRBJ1-2|NA
CASNSPPNYGYTF
TGTGCCAGCAACAGCCCCCCCAACTATGGCTACACCTTC
>TRBV7-8|TRBD2|TRBJ2-5|NA
CASSLRGGYQETQYF
TGTGCCAGCAGCTTAAGGGGAGGGTACCAAGAGACCCAGTACTTC
>TRBV6-5|TRBD1|TRBJ2-1|few
CASSYTGTGARNEQFF
TGTGCCAGCAGTTATACCGGGACAGGAGCACGTAATGAGCAGTTCTTC
>TRBV28|TRBD1|TRBJ2-5|once
CASNERGRWETQYF
TGTGCCAGCAATGAAAGGGGGCGCTGGGAGACCCAGTACTTC
>TRBV9|NA|TRBJ2-7|NA
CASSVAAGTSYEQYF
TGTGCCAGCAGCGTAGCCGCAGGGACTTCCTACGAGCAGTACTTC
>TRBV28|NA|TRBJ2-1|NA
CASSLFPLDNEQFF
TGTGCCAGCAGTTTATTTCCCTTAGACAATGAGCAGTTCTTC
>TRBV27|TRBD1|TRBJ2-2|NA
CASSGAGQVTGELFF
TGTGCCAGCAGTGGGGCGGGACAGGTTACCGGGGAGCTGTTTTTT
>TRBV6-5|NA|TRBJ1-1|NA
CASRMTGQTEAFF
TGTGCCAGCAGAATGACAGGACAAACTGAAGCTTTCTTT
>TRBV19|TRBD1|TRBJ1-5|NA
CASSSDRGNQPQHF
TGTGCCAGTAGTTCAGACAGGGGAAATCAGCCCCAGCATTTT
>TRBV28|NA|TRBJ1-2|NA
CASSWSSSSYGYTF
TGTGCCAGCAGCTGGAGTTCCAGCTCCTATGGCTACACCTTC
>TRBV4-2|NA|TRBJ2-7|NA
CASSQEGGGKPSYEQYF
TGTGCCAGCAGCCAAGAAGGAGGCGGAAAACCCTCCTACGAGCAGTACTTC
>TRBV15|NA|TRBJ2-2|NA
CATSRTGRGSGELFF
TGTGCCACCAGCAGAACGGGGAGAGGATCCGGGGAGCTGTTTTTT
>TRBV19|NA|TRBJ1-2|once
CASSMGGPGYGYTF
TGTGCCAGTAGTATGGGGGGGCCCGGCTATGGCTACACCTTC
>TRBV28|NA|TRBJ1-2|NA
CASSSHRAGYGYTF
TGTGCCAGCAGTTCACACAGGGCTGGCTATGGCTACACCTTC
>TRBV15|NA|TRBJ2-7|NA
CATSSGGTLHSSYEQYF
TGTGCCACCAGCAGTGGGGGGACTCTTCACTCCAGCTACGAGCAGTACTTC
>TRBV5-4|NA|TRBJ1-3|NA
CASSLGPNSGNTIYF
TGTGCCAGCAGCTTGGGCCCTAACTCTGGAAACACCATATATTTT
>TRBV7-2|TRBD2|TRBJ2-7|NA
CASSSSGGPAYEQYF
TGTGCCAGCAGCTCGAGCGGGGGCCCCGCCTACGAGCAGTACTTC
>TRBV5-4|NA|TRBJ1-1|NA
CASSLARNTEAFF
TGTGCCAGCAGCTTGGCCAGGAACACTGAAGCTTTCTTT
>TRBV6-5|NA|TRBJ2-4|NA
CASSYNTLGAKNIQYF
TGTGCCAGCAGTTACAATACCCTGGGCGCCAAAAACATTCAGTACTTC
>TRBV5-4|NA|TRBJ2-1|NA
CASSLTRGEQFF
TGTGCCAGCAGCTTGACACGGGGGGAGCAGTTCTTC
>TRBV27|TRBD1|TRBJ1-6|NA
CASRGQYNSPLHF
TGTGCCAGCAGGGGACAGTATAATTCACCCCTCCACTTT
>TRBV19|NA|TRBJ1-6|NA
CASRLGQINSPLHF
TGTGCCAGTAGATTGGGGCAGATAAATTCACCCCTCCACTTT
>TRBV7-9|NA|TRBJ2-7|NA
CASSLRETYEQYF
TGTGCCAGCAGCTTACGGGAGACCTACGAGCAGTACTTC
>TRBV4-3|TRBD1|TRBJ1-4|once
CASSQVGQGLFNEKLFF
TGCGCCAGCAGCCAAGTAGGACAGGGGCTCTTTAATGAAAAACTGTTTTTT
>TRBV7-8|TRBD2|TRBJ2-2|NA
CASSLVSSGRGAGTGELFF
TGTGCCAGCAGCTTAGTTTCTAGCGGGAGGGGGGCGGGCACCGGGGAGCTGTTTTTT
>TRBV29-1|NA|TRBJ2-5|NA
CSVVPGARTQETQYF
TGCAGCGTCGTACCAGGGGCTCGGACTCAAGAGACCCAGTACTTC
>TRBV5-4|NA|TRBJ1-2|few
CATTNHYGYTF
TGTGCCACCACAAACCACTATGGCTACACCTTC
>TRBV30|NA|TRBJ2-1|NA
CAQAGYTTNNEQFF
TGTGCACAGGCTGGGTACACTACTAACAATGAGCAGTTCTTC
>TRBV29-1|NA|TRBJ2-1|NA
CSVPLFPALGNEQFF
TGCAGCGTTCCTCTTTTCCCAGCGTTGGGCAATGAGCAGTTCTTC
>TRBV28|NA|TRBJ1-1|NA
CASQRGNTEAFF
TGTGCCAGCCAACGGGGGAACACTGAAGCTTTCTTT
>TRBV6-5|TRBD1|TRBJ1-2|NA
CASSHFRGQGGYTF
TGTGCCAGCAGCCACTTCAGGGGGCAAGGTGGCTACACCTTC
>TRBV27|NA|TRBJ1-3|NA
CASSPREATGNTIYF
TGTGCCAGCAGCCCCAGGGAGGCCACTGGAAACACCATATATTTT
>TRBV9|TRBD1|TRBJ1-2|NA
CASSVALGQGDYGYTF
TGTGCCAGCAGCGTAGCCCTGGGACAGGGGGATTATGGCTACACCTTC
>TRBV2|NA|TRBJ2-2|NA
CASSEGLAKTGELFF
TGTGCCAGCAGTGAAGGGCTAGCAAAGACCGGGGAGCTGTTTTTT
>TRBV5-6|NA|TRBJ2-7|NA
CASSAGLVEQYF
TGTGCCAGCAGCGCGGGACTCGTCGAGCAGTACTTC
>TRBV28|TRBD1|TRBJ1-1|NA
CASSSTGEAFF
TGTGCCAGCAGTTCGACAGGGGAAGCTTTCTTT
>TRBV11-2|NA|TRBJ1-2|NA
CASSLDGYYGYTF
TGTGCCAGCAGCTTAGACGGTTACTATGGCTACACCTTC
>TRBV6-5|NA|TRBJ1-6|NA
CASSSNGGNSPLHF
TGTGCCAGCAGTTCCAACGGGGGGAATTCACCCCTCCACTTT